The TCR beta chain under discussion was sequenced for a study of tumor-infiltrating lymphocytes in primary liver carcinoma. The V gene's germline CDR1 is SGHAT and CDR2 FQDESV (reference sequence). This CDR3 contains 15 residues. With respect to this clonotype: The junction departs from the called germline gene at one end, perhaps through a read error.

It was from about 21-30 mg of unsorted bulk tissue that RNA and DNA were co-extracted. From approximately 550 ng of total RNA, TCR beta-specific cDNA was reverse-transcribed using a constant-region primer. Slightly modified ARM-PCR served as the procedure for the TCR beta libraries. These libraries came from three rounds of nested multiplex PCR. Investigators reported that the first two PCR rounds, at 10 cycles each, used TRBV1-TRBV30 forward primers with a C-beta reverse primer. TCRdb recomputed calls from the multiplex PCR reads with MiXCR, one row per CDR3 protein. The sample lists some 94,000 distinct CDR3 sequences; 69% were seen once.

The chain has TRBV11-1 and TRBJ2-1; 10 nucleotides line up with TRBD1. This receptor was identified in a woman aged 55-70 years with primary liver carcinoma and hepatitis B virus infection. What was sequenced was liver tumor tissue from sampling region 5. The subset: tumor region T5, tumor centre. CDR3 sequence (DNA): TGTGCCAACAGCCAGAGAACCGGGACAGGGGTACAGCAGTTCTTC. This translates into CANSQRTGTGVQQFF. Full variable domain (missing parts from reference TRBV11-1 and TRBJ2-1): EAEVAQSPRYKITEKSQAVAFWCDPISGHATLYWYRQILGQGPELLVQFQDESVVDDSQLPKDRFSAERLKGVDSTLKIQPAELGDSAMYLCANSQRTGTGVQQFFGPGTRLTVL.